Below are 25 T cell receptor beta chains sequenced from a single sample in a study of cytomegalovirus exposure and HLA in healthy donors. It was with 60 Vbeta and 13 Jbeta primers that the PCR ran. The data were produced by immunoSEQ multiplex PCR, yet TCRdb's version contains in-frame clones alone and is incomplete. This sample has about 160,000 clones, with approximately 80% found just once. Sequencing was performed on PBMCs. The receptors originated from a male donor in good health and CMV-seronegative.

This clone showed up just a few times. DNA for the CDR3: TGCAGCGTTATGGGGCCTGACTCCTACGAGCAGTACTTC. It translates to CSVMGPDSYEQYF. The chain uses TRBV29-1 and TRBJ2-7, with D perhaps TRBD1 (5 bases). Trimming stripped 5 bases from V and 0 bases from J, with 11 bases between. The CDR3 totals 13 residues. The germline gives CDR1 SQVTM, CDR2 ANQGSEA.

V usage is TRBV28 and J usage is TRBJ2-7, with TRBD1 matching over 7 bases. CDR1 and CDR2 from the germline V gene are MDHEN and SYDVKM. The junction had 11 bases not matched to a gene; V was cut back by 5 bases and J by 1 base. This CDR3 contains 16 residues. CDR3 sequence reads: CASSQTGSGRSYEQYF. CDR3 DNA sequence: TGTGCCAGCAGTCAGACAGGGTCTGGTCGATCCTACGAGCAGTACTTC.

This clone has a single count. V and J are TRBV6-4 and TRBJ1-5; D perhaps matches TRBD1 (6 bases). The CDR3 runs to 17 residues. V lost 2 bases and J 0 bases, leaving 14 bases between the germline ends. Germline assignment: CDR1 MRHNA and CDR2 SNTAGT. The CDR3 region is CASSDRGQKYSNQPQHF. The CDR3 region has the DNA TGTGCCAGCAGTGACCGAGGACAGAAATATAGCAATCAGCCCCAGCATTTT.

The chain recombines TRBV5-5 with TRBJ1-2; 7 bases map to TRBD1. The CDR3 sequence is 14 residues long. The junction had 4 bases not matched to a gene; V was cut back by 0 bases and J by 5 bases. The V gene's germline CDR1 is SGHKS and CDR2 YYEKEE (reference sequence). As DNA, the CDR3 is TGTGCCAGCAGCTTGGCCGAGACAGGGTATGGCTACACCTTC. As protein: CASSLAETGYGYTF.

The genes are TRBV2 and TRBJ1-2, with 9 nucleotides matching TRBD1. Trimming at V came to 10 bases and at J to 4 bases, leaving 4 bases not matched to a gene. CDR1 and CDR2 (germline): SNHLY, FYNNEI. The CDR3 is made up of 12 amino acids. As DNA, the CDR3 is TGTGCCACGGGACAGGGTAGCTATGGCTACACCTTC. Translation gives CATGQGSYGYTF.

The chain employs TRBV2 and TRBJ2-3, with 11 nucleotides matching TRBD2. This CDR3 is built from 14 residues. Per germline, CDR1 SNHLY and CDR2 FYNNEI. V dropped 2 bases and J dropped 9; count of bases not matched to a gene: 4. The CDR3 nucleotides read TGTGCCAGCAGTGAAACTAGGACTAGCGGGACGCAGTATTTT. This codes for CASSETRTSGTQYF.

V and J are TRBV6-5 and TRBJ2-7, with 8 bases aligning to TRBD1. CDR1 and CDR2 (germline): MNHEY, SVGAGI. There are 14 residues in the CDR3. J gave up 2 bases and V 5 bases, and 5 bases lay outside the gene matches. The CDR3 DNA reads TGTGCCAGCAGTCTCCGGACAGGGCCCTACGAGCAGTACTTC. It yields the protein CASSLRTGPYEQYF.

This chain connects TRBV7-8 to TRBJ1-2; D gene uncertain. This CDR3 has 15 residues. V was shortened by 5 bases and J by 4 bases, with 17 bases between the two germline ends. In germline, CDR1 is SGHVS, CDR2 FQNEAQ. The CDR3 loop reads CASSLRRTDIYGYTF. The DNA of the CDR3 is TGTGCCAGCAGCCTTAGGCGTACCGACATCTATGGCTACACCTTC.

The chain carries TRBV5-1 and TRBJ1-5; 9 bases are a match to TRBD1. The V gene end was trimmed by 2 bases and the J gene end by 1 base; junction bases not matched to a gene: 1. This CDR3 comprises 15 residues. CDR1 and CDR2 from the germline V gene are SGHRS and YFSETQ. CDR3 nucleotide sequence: TGCGCCAGCAGCTTACAGGGGGCGAGCAATCAGCCCCAGCATTTT. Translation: CASSLQGASNQPQHF. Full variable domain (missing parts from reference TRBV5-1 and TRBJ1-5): KAGVTQTPRYLIKTRGQQVTLSCSPISGHRSVSWYQQTPGQGLQFLFEYFSETQRNKGNFPGRFSGRQFSNSRSEMNVSTLELGDSALYLCASSLQGASNQPQHFGDGTRLSIL.

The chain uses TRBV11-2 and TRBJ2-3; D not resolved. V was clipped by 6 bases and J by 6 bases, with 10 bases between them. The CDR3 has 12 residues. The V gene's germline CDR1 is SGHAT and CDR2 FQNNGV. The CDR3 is CASSQTVDTQYF. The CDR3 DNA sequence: TGTGCCAGCAGTCAAACTGTCGATACGCAGTATTTT.

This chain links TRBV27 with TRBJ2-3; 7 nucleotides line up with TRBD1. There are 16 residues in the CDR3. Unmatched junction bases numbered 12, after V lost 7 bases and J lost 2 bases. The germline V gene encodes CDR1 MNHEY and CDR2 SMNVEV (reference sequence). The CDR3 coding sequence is TGTGCCAGCACCCTAAGCCGGGACAGCGTCACAGATACGCAGTATTTT. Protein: CASTLSRDSVTDTQYF.

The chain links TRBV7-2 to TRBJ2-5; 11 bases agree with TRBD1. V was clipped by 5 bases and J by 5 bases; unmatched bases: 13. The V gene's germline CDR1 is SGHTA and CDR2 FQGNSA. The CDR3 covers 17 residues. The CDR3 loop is CASSRSTGTGGRETQYF. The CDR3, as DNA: TGTGCCAGCAGCCGTTCCACCGGGACAGGGGGACGGGAGACCCAGTACTTC.

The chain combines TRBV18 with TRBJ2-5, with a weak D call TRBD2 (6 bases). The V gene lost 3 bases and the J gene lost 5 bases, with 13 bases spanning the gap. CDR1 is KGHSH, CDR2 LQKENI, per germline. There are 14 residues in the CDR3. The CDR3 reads CASSPPTRSETQYF. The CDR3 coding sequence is TGTGCCAGCTCACCCCCGACTAGATCTGAGACCCAGTACTTC.

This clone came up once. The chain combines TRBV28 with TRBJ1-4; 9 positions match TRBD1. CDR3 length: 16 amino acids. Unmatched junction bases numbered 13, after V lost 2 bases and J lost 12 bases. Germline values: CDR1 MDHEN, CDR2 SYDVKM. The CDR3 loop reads CASSLDPGQGPRELFF. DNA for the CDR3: TGTGCCAGCAGTTTAGACCCGGGACAGGGCCCCAGGGAACTGTTTTTT.

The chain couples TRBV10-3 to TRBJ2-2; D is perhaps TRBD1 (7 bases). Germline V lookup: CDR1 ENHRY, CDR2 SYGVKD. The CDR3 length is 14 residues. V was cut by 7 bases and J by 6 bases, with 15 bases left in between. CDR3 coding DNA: TGTGCCATCACCCGACAGGGACTCTCCGGGGAGCTGTTTTTT. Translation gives CAITRQGLSGELFF.

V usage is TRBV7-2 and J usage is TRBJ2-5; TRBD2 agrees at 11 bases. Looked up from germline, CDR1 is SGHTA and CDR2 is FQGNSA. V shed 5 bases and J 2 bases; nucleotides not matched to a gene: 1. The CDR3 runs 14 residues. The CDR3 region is CASSGTSGQETQYF. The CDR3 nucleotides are TGTGCCAGCAGCGGGACTAGCGGTCAAGAGACCCAGTACTTC.

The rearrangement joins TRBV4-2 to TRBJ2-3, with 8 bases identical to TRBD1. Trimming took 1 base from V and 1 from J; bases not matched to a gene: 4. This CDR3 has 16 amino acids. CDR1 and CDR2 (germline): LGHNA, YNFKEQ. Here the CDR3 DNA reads TGTGCCAGCAGCCAAGCTGACAGGGGCGGCACAGATACGCAGTATTTT. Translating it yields CASSQADRGGTDTQYF.

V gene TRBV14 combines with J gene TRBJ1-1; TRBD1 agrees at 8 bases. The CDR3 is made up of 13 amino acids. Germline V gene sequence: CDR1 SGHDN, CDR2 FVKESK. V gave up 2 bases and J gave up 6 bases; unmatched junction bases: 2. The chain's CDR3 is CASSQTTGAEAFF. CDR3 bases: TGTGCCAGCAGCCAAACGACAGGGGCTGAAGCTTTCTTT.

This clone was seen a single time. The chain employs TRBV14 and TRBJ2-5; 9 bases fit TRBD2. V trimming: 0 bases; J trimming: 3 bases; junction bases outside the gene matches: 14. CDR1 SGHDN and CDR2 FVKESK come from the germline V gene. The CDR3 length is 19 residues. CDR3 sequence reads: CASSQDWGLAGGLEETQYF. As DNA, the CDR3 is TGTGCCAGCAGCCAAGATTGGGGACTAGCCGGCGGTCTTGAAGAGACCCAGTACTTC. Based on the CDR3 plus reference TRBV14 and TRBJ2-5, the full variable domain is EAGVTQFPSHSVIEKGQTVTLRCDPISGHDNLYWYRRVMGKEIKFLLHFVKESKQDESGMPNNRFLAERTGGTYSTLKVQPAELEDSGVYFCASSQDWGLAGGLEETQYFGPGTRLLVL.

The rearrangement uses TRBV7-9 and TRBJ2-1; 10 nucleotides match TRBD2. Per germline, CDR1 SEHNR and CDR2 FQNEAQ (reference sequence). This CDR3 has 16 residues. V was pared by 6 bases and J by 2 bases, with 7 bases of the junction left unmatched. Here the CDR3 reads CASSKSGGATYNEQFF. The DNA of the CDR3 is TGTGCCAGCAGTAAAAGCGGGGGGGCCACCTACAATGAGCAGTTCTTC.

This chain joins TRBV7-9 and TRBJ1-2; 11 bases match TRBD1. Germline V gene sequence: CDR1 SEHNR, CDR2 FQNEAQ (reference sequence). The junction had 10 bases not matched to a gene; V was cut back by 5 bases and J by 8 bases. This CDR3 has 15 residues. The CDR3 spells CASSPRTGGFWGYTF. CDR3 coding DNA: TGTGCCAGCAGCCCAAGGACAGGGGGCTTTTGGGGCTACACCTTC. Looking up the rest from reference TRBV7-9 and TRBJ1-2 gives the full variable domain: DTGVSQNPRHKITKRGQNVTFRCDPISEHNRLYWYRQTLGQGPEFLTYFQNEAQLEKSRLLSDRFSAERPKGSFSTLEIQRTEQGDSAMYLCASSPRTGGFWGYTFGSGTRLTVV.

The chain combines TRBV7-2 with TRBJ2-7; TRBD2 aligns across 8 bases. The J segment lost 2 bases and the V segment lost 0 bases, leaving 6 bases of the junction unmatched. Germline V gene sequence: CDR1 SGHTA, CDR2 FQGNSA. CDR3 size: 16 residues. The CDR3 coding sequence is TGTGCCAGCAGCTTAGCGCCTAGCGGGTTCCCCTACGAGCAGTACTTC. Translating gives CASSLAPSGFPYEQYF.

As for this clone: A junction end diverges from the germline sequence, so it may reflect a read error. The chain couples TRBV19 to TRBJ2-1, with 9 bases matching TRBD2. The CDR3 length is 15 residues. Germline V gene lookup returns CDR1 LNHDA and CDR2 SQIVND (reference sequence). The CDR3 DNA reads TGTGCCAGTAGTATGGCGGGGGGGACCTACAGTGAGCAGTTCTTC. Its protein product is CASSMAGGTYSEQFF.

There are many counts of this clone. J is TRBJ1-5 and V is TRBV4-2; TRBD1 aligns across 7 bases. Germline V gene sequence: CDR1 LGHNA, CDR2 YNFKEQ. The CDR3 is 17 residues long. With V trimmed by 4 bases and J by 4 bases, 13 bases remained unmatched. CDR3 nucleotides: TGTGCCAGCAGCCTCCAAAGGGACAGTGTGGTAAATCAGCCCCAGCATTTT. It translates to CASSLQRDSVVNQPQHF.

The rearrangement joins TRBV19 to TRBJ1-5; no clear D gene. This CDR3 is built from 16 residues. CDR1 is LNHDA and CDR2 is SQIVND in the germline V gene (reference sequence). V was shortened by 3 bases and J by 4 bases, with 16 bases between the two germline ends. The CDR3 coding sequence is TGTGCCAGTAGTATCCTCGGACGGGAGTTTAATCAGCCCCAGCATTTT. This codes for CASSILGREFNQPQHF.